This T cell receptor beta chain was retrieved from a study of tumor and adjacent non-tumor tissue in lung cancer. Notes on the study in general: Patients with more diverse tumor TCRs had worse survival.

This CDR3 comprises 16 residues. The germline gives CDR1 SGHNT, CDR2 YENEEA. V shed 5 bases, J shed 8 bases, and the junction held 9 bases outside the gene matches. About this clonotype: As yet, its antigen is unknown.

No cell sorting was done before RNA was extracted from the tissue. Three rounds of nested PCR, following a modified ARM-PCR protocol, produced the TCRbeta library. TCRdb analysed the multiplex PCR reads with MiXCR anew, one entry per CDR3 protein. The sample consists of 65,000 to 90,000 distinct CDR3 sequences, about two thirds of them appearing once. The specimen sequenced was lung tumor tissue. This TCR was sampled from a woman aged 70-85 years with non-small cell lung cancer. The genes are TRBV11-3 and TRBJ2-1; 13 bases line up with TRBD2. The CDR3: CASSASWTSGRDEQFF. CDR3 bases: TGTGCCAGCAGCGCCAGCTGGACTAGCGGGAGAGATGAGCAGTTCTTC.